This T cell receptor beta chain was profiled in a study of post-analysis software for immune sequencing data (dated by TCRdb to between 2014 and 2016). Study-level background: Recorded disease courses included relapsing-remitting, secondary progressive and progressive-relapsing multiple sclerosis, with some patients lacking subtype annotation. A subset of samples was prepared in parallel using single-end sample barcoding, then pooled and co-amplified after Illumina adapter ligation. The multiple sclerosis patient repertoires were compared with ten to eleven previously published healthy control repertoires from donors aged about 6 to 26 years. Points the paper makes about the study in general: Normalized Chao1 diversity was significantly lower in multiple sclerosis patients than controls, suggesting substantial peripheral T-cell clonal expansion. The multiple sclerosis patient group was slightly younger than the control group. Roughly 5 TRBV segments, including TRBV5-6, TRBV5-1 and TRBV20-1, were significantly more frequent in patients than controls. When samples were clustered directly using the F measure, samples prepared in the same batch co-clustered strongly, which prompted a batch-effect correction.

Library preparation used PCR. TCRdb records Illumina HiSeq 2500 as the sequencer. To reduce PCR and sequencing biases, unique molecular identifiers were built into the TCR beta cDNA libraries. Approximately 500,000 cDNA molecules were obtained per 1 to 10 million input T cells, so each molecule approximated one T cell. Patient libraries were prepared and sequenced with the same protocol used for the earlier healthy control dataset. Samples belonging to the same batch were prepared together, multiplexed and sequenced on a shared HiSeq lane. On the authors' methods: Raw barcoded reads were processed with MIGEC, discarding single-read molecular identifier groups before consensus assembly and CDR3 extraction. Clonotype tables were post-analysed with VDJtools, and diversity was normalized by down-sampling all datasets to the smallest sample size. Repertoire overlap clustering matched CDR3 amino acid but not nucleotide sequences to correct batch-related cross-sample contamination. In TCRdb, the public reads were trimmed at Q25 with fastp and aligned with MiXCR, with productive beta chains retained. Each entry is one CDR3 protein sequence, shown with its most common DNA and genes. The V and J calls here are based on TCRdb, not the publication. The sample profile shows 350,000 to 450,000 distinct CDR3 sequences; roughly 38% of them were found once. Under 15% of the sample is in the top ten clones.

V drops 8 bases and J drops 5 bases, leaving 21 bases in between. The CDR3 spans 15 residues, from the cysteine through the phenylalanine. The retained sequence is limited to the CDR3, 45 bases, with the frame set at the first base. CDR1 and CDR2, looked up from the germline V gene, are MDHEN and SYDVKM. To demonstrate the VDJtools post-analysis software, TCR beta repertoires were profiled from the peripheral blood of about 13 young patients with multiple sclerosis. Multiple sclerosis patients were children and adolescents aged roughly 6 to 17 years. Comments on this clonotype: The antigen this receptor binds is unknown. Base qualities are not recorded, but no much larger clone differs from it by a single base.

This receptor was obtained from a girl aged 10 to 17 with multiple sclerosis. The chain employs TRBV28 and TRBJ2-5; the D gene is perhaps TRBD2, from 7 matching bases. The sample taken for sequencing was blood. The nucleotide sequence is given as TGTGCCAGCGGTGGCGGGGGCACAAGTCAGGAGACCCAGTACTTC. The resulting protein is CASGGGGTSQETQYF.